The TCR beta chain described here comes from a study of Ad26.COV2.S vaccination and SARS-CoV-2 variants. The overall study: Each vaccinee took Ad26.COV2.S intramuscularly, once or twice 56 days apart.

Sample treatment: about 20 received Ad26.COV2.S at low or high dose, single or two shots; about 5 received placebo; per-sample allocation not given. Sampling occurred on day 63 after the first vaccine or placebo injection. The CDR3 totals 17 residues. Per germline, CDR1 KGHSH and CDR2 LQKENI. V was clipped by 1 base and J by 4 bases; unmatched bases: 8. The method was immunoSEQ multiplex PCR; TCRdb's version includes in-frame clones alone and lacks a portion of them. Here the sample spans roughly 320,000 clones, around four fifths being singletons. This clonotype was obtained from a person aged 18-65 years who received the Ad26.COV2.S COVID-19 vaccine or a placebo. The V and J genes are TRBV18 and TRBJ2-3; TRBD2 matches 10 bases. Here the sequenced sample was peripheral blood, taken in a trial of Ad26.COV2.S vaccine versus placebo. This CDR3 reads CASSPQVAGGSADTQYF. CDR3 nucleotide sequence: TGTGCCAGCTCACCACAAGTAGCGGGGGGATCGGCAGATACGCAGTATTTT.